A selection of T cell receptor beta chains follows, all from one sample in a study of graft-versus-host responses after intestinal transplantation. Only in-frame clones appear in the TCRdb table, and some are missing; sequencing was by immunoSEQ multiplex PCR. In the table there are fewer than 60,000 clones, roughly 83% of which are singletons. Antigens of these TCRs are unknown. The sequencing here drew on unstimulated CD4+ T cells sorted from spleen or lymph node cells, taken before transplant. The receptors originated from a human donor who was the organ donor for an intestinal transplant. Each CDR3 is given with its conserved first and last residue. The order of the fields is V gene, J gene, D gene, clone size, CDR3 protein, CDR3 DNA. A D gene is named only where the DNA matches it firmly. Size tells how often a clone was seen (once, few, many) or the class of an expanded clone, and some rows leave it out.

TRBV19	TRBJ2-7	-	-	CASSMGSSYEQYF	TGTGCCAGTAGTATGGGTAGCTCCTACGAGCAGTACTTC
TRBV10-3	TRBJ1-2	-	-	CAISESAGSGYGYTF	TGTGCCATCAGTGAATCGGCAGGGAGTGGGTATGGCTACACCTTC
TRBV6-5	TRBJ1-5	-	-	CASSIKLGNQPQHF	TGTGCCAGCAGTATAAAGCTGGGCAATCAGCCCCAGCATTTT
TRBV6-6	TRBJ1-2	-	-	CASSYSDSWGGYTF	TGTGCCAGCAGTTACTCGGACAGTTGGGGTGGCTACACCTTC
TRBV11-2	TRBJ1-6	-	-	CASSLGQRDNSPLHF	TGTGCCAGCAGCTTAGGACAGCGAGATAATTCACCCCTCCACTTT
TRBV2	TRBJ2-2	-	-	CASRGGRTNTGELFF	TGTGCCAGCAGGGGGGGACGGACGAACACCGGGGAGCTGTTTTTT
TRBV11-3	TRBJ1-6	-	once	CASSLKRTQWNSPLHF	TGTGCCAGCAGTTTAAAGAGGACTCAATGGAATTCACCCCTCCACTTT
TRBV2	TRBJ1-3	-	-	CASNKEAATGNTIYF	TGTGCCAGCAATAAAGAGGCAGCAACTGGAAACACCATATATTTT
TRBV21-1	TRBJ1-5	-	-	CASSARQGNQPQHF	TGTGCCAGCAGCGCTCGACAGGGCAATCAGCCCCAGCATTTT
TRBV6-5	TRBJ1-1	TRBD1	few	CASSYRRGLTEAFF	TGTGCCAGCAGTTACCGGAGGGGGCTCACTGAAGCTTTCTTT
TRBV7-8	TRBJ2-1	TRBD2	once	CASSLELAGGYNEQFF	TGTGCCAGCAGCTTAGAGCTAGCGGGGGGCTACAATGAGCAGTTCTTC
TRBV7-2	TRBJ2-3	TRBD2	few	CASSWGTSGAGTDTQYF	TGTGCCAGCAGCTGGGGGACTAGCGGGGCCGGGACAGATACGCAGTATTTT
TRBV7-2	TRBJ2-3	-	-	CASSFRRDSDTQYF	TGTGCCAGCAGCTTCCGTAGGGATTCAGATACGCAGTATTTT
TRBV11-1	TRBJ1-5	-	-	CASSRQSNQPQHF	TGTGCCAGCTCGAGGCAGAGCAATCAGCCCCAGCATTTT
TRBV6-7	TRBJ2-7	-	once	CASSYSEQQSYEQYF	TGTGCCAGCAGTTACTCTGAACAGCAATCCTACGAGCAGTACTTC
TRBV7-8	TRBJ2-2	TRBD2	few	CASSFRAGDTGELFF	TGTGCCAGCAGCTTCAGAGCGGGAGACACCGGGGAGCTGTTTTTT
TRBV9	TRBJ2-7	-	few	CASSVEAGPHEQYF	TGTGCCAGCAGCGTAGAGGCAGGACCCCACGAGCAGTACTTC
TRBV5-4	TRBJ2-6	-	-	CASSLWGQGSGANVLTF	TGTGCCAGCAGCTTGTGGGGGCAGGGCTCTGGGGCCAACGTCCTGACTTTC
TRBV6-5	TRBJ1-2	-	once	CASSYAGEGYGYTF	TGTGCCAGCAGTTACGCAGGGGAAGGATATGGCTACACCTTC
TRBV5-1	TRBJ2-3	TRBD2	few	CASSFSGGAPDTQYF	TGCGCCAGCAGCTTTAGCGGGGGGGCCCCAGATACGCAGTATTTT
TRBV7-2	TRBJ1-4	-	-	CASSLGLGEKLFF	TGTGCCAGCAGCTTGGGGTTGGGAGAAAAACTGTTTTTT
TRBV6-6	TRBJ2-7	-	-	CASSAGFHEQYF	TGTGCCAGCAGTGCAGGGTTTCACGAGCAGTACTTC
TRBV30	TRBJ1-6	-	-	CAWTARRVVDSPLHF	TGTGCCTGGACCGCACGCAGGGTTGTGGATTCACCCCTCCACTTT
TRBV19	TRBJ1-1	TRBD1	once	CASSVPGQGGTEAFF	TGTGCCAGTAGTGTTCCGGGACAGGGGGGTACTGAAGCTTTCTTT
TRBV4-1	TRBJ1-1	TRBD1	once	CASSHLTGTLNTEAFF	TGCGCCAGCAGCCACCTGACAGGGACATTGAACACTGAAGCTTTCTTT
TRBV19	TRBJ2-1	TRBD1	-	CASSRDRGLLDEQFF	TGTGCCAGTAGCCGGGACAGGGGATTATTGGATGAGCAGTTCTTC
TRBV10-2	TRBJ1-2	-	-	CASSGGAAGRGYTF	TGCGCCAGCAGTGGCGGGGCCGCGGGGCGGGGCTACACCTTC
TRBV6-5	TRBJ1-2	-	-	CASSLRRGGYTF	TGTGCCAGCAGCCTCAGACGGGGCGGCTACACCTTC
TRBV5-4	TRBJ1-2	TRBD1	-	CASASTGTGSLLGYTF	TGTGCCAGCGCCTCCACCGGGACAGGGAGCTTGTTGGGCTACACCTTC
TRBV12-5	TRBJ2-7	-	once	CASGFGHSYEQYF	TGTGCTAGTGGTTTTGGACACTCCTACGAGCAGTACTTC
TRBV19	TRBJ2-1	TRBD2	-	CASSIGAGGSNEQFF	TGTGCCAGTAGTATAGGAGCGGGGGGAAGTAATGAGCAGTTCTTC
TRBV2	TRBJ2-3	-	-	CASGERGSTDTQYF	TGTGCCAGCGGTGAACGGGGTAGCACAGATACGCAGTATTTT
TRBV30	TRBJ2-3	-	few	CAWSVGPDTQYF	TGTGCCTGGAGTGTTGGGCCAGATACGCAGTATTTT
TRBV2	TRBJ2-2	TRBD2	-	CASGGETSPLTGELFF	TGTGCCAGCGGGGGGGAGACTAGCCCACTTACCGGGGAGCTGTTTTTT
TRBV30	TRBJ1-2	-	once	CAWGRTLLYGYTF	TGTGCCTGGGGCCGGACGCTCCTTTATGGCTACACCTTC
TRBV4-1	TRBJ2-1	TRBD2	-	CASSQDLRTSGRAWESYNEQFF	TGCGCCAGCAGCCAAGACCTACGGACTAGCGGGAGGGCCTGGGAGTCCTACAATGAGCAGTTCTTC
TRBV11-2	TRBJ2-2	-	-	CASLSASALGHTGELFF	TGTGCCAGCCTTTCGGCTAGCGCACTAGGTCACACCGGGGAGCTGTTTTTT
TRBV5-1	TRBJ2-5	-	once	CASSRGEETQYF	TGCGCCAGCAGCCGAGGGGAGGAGACCCAGTACTTC
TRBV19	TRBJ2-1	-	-	CASSMSPQGEQFF	TGTGCCAGTAGTATGAGCCCACAGGGAGAGCAGTTCTTC
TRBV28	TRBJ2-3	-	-	CASKRGGPDTQYF	TGTGCCAGCAAAAGAGGGGGTCCAGATACGCAGTATTTT